This TCR beta chain was found in a study of vaccination and CD4 T cells after COVID-19. Study as a whole: SARS-CoV-2, HCoV-NL63, HCoV-OC43 and HCoV-229E supplied the overlapping spike peptides used to stimulate cells. Study findings and constraints: Convalescent patients were relatively few, and early post-infection timepoints were missing.

About this clonotype: Its antigen is currently unknown.

The time point is: late sampling 161 to 241 days after vaccination in a few convalescent patients. Treatment denoted: roughly 10-day PBMC culture with coronavirus spike peptide pools or control peptides (ViraFEST assay). T cells were expanded with peptide pools, and expanded clonotypes were identified by TCR sequencing. The CDR3 is made up of 17 amino acids. V was pared by 8 bases and J by 4 bases, with 26 bases between. Germline assignment: CDR1 MGHRA and CDR2 YSYEKL. The Oncomine TCR Beta short-read assay sequenced DNA from cultured CD4+ T cells. Via MiXCR, TCRdb re-called the PCR reads, giving one row per CDR3 protein. The sample contains 15,000 to 20,000 distinct CDR3 sequences, under 65% of which appear only once.

This sample comprised CD4+ T cells from blood, cultured in vitro, obtained about 7 months after SARS-CoV-2 vaccination. V and J are TRBV4-1 and TRBJ1-1; D may be TRBD1 (5 bases). The origin of this receptor is a human donor who had recovered from COVID-19. CDR3 sequence: CASAITGYREESTEAFF. CDR3 nucleotides: TGCGCCAGCGCCATAACAGGTTACCGAGAGGAAAGCACTGAAGCTTTCTTT.